Detailed here is one T cell receptor (beta chain). The junction shows a germline mismatch at one end, possibly a read error. This specimen comes from a study of CD8+CD57+ T cells in acquired aplastic anemia. Using genomic DNA as the template, TCR beta VDJ and CDR3 profiling was carried out. TCRdb processed the reads anew with MiXCR; each CDR3 protein has one entry. This sample has 250,000 to 350,000 distinct CDR3 sequences, with approximately 56% found just once. Sequenced: sorted CD4+, CD8+, or CD8+CD57+ T cells (not recorded which) from PBMCs. This TCR came from a human donor with severe aplastic anemia or a healthy control (not recorded which).

CDR3 in DNA: TGTGCCAGCAGCCGCATCCAGGGGAGCGGGAGTTTAGGGGAGCTGTTCTTT. It yields the protein CASSRIQGSGSLGELFF. The chain recombines TRBV12-3 or TRBV12-4 with TRBJ2-2, with 8 bases identical to TRBD2. This CDR3 comprises 17 residues.